Reported below is one T cell receptor beta chain. Its specificity is not known. V was cut by 5 bases and J by 0 bases, with 8 bases left in between. The CDR3 extends over 13 amino acids. Germline CDR1 reads MDHEN; CDR2 reads SYDVKM. The sample is drawn from a study of beta chain features in type 1 diabetes. General study findings and limits: Highly expressing activated T cells could be over-counted with a cDNA template.

Isolation of CD4+ naive, central memory, regulatory and stem cell-like memory cells was achieved by sorting via CD45RO/CCR7/CD25/CD127/CD95/CD27. Expressed TCRB transcripts got sequenced, as all isolated RNA was reverse transcribed. Using immunoSEQ multiplex PCR, the repertoire was profiled, and TCRdb retains in-frame clones only, with some absent. The sample lists 450,000 to 600,000 clones, roughly 30% seen once, with roughly 0.066% in the top ten. The sequencing input was naive CD4+ T cells from blood. The TCR originated in a man in his late teens or twenties in good health. This chain links TRBV28 with TRBJ2-7, with a tentative D call TRBD1 (6 bases). CDR3 sequence (DNA): TGTGCCAGCAGTCGGACAGCCTCCTACGAGCAGTACTTC. Translating it yields CASSRTASYEQYF.